The 17 T cell receptor beta chains given below trace back to one sample, sequenced in a study of human CD8 memory T cell subsets. Scientists made TCR beta libraries using UMI-labeled 5' RACE. Using its own MiXCR run on the 5' RACE reads, TCRdb lists one record per CDR3 protein. The data contain 8,300 or so distinct CDR3 sequences, under 4% of them singletons. Sequencing used CD8+ T cells from PBMCs. The receptors were sampled from a human donor in good health.

CDR3 sequence: CSVEDRGGEYEQYF. The CDR3 DNA reads as TGCAGCGTTGAAGACAGGGGCGGTGAGTACGAGCAGTACTTC. This sequence joins TRBV29-1 and TRBJ2-7, with a tentative D call TRBD1 (6 bases). The V and J ends lost 0 bases and 4 bases respectively, with 13 bases between them. The CDR3 covers 14 residues. Germline V gene sequence: CDR1 SQVTM, CDR2 ANQGSEA.

The sample holds many counts of this clonotype. In DNA, the CDR3 is TGTGCCAGCAGTGAACGGGGGCAGGACACCGGGGAGCTGTTTTTT. Amino acids: CASSERGQDTGELFF. V and J are TRBV2 and TRBJ2-2; D tentatively reads TRBD1 or TRBD2 (6 bases each). Per the germline V gene, CDR1 is SNHLY and CDR2 is FYNNEI. The CDR3 consists of 15 residues. Between the trimmed V and J ends, which lost 2 bases and 3 bases, there was a span of 10 bases.

The sample holds many counts of this clonotype. The CDR3 protein is CASSSPLDYKGNTIYF. As DNA, the CDR3 is TGTGCCAGCAGTTCACCCCTCGACTATAAGGGAAACACCATATATTTT. The chain recombines TRBV2 with TRBJ1-3, with D hard to call. Germline V gene lookup returns CDR1 SNHLY and CDR2 FYNNEI. Trimming shortened V by 5 bases and J by 4 bases, and 18 bases separated the two germline ends. CDR3 length: 16 amino acids.

This clonotype was recorded many times. V is TRBV7-2 and J is TRBJ1-3, with 7 bases that match TRBD1. CDR1 and CDR2 from the germline V gene are SGHTA and FQGNSA. V dropped 5 bases and J dropped 8; count of bases not matched to a gene: 6. This CDR3 contains 13 residues. CDR3 nucleotide sequence: TGTGCCAGCAGCGCGGACAGGTCTTACACCATATATTTT. It codes for CASSADRSYTIYF.

This sequence joins TRBV5-5 and TRBJ2-2; weak D call: TRBD1 (5 bases). The CDR3 is 17 residues long. Looked up from germline, CDR1 is SGHKS and CDR2 is YYEKEE (reference sequence). Trimming cost V 0 bases and J 3 bases, with 15 bases left between them. The chain's CDR3 is CASSLAYVGLYTGELFF. CDR3 nucleotides: TGTGCCAGCAGCTTGGCCTACGTGGGGCTGTACACCGGGGAGCTGTTTTTT.

The chain links TRBV7-9 to TRBJ1-5; 9 bases line up with TRBD1. V lost 5 bases to trimming and J lost 4 bases; unmatched junction nucleotides: 6. The CDR3 has 15 amino acids. Germline V gene data show CDR1 as SEHNR and CDR2 as FQNEAQ (reference sequence). CDR3 in amino acids: CASSETGGENQPQHF. The CDR3 bases are TGTGCCAGCAGCGAAACAGGGGGCGAAAATCAGCCCCAGCATTTT.

This clonotype showed up many times. V is TRBV19 and J is TRBJ2-2, with 10 nucleotides matching TRBD2. Trimming took 9 bases from V and 3 from J; bases not matched to a gene: 7. This CDR3 has 15 residues. Germline V gene lookup returns CDR1 LNHDA and CDR2 SQIVND (reference sequence). This CDR3 reads CASRTGTSDTGELFF. For the CDR3, the DNA is TGTGCCAGCCGCACCGGGACTAGCGACACCGGGGAGCTGTTTTTT. Complete variable domain (other parts from reference TRBV19 and TRBJ2-2): DGGITQSPKYLFRKEGQNVTLSCEQNLNHDAMYWYRQDPGQGLRLIYYSQIVNDFQKGDIAEGYSVSREKKESFPLTVTSAQKNPTAFYLCASRTGTSDTGELFFGEGSRLTVL.

This clonotype qualifies as large. The chain recombines TRBV5-1 with TRBJ1-1, with D possibly being TRBD1 (6 bases). The CDR3 is 17 amino acids. Germline V gene lookup returns CDR1 SGHRS and CDR2 YFSETQ. The V and J ends lost 0 bases and 0 bases respectively, with 15 bases between them. The CDR3 nucleotides read TGCGCCAGCAGCTTGGAAGCGGTGGGGGCTGTGAACACTGAAGCTTTCTTT. It is translated as CASSLEAVGAVNTEAFF.

V usage is TRBV20-1 and J usage is TRBJ2-1, with TRBD2 matching 11 bases. The length of the CDR3 is 14 residues. Looked up from germline, CDR1 is DFQATT and CDR2 is SNEGSKA (reference sequence). The ends lost 4 bases at V and 5 bases at J; junction bases unmatched: 4. This chain's CDR3 is CSATASGRHNEQFF. CDR3 bases: TGCAGTGCTACCGCTAGCGGGAGGCACAATGAGCAGTTCTTC.

This chain uses TRBV28 with TRBJ2-1; a weak D match, TRBD1 (6 bases). Germline V gene data show CDR1 as MDHEN and CDR2 as SYDVKM. The V end was cut by 5 bases, the J end by 4 bases, with 15 bases between. The CDR3 contains 15 residues. This chain's CDR3 is CASSLSVDRYNEQFF. CDR3 bases: TGTGCCAGCAGTCTTTCCGTTGACAGGTACAATGAGCAGTTCTTC. The entire variable domain, with the rest obtained from reference TRBV28 and TRBJ2-1, is as follows: DVKVTQSSRYLVKRTGEKVFLECVQDMDHENMFWYRQDPGLGLRLIYFSYDVKMKEKGDIPEGYSVSREKKERFSLILESASTNQTSMYLCASSLSVDRYNEQFFGPGTRLTVL.

V is TRBV7-9 and J is TRBJ2-3, with D hard to call. CDR1 SEHNR and CDR2 FQNEAQ come from the germline V gene (reference sequence). Trimming pared 5 bases from V and 5 bases from J, leaving 8 bases between. The CDR3 loop spans 12 amino acids. The CDR3 bases are TGTGCCAGCAGCCTACGGGTAGATACGCAGTATTTT. It is translated as CASSLRVDTQYF. Based on the CDR3 plus reference TRBV7-9 and TRBJ2-3, the full variable domain is DTGVSQNPRHKITKRGQNVTFRCDPISEHNRLYWYRQTLGQGPEFLTYFQNEAQLEKSRLLSDRFSAERPKGSFSTLEIQRTEQGDSAMYLCASSLRVDTQYFGPGTRLTVL.

This clonotype was seen many times. The V and J genes are TRBV19 and TRBJ1-2; D is possibly TRBD1 (6 bases). Per the germline V gene, CDR1 is LNHDA and CDR2 is SQIVND (reference sequence). Between the trimmed V and J ends, which lost 4 bases and 4 bases, there was a span of 16 bases. This CDR3 is 15 amino acids long. CDR3 DNA sequence: TGTGCCAGTAGTACCCGCTACGAAGGGGGCTATGGCTACACCTTC. Residues: CASSTRYEGGYGYTF. Together with reference TRBV19 and TRBJ1-2, the CDR3 gives the full variable domain: DGGITQSPKYLFRKEGQNVTLSCEQNLNHDAMYWYRQDPGQGLRLIYYSQIVNDFQKGDIAEGYSVSREKKESFPLTVTSAQKNPTAFYLCASSTRYEGGYGYTFGSGTRLTVV.

This clonotype counts as medium-sized. V and J are TRBV11-2 and TRBJ2-2; D not certain. V was trimmed by 5 bases and J by 3 bases, leaving 16 bases between them. Germline V CDR1 and CDR2: SGHAT, FQNNGV. The CDR3 is 16 amino acids. The CDR3 DNA follows: TGTGCCAGCAGCCCGGGCCCCCGAATTCACACCGGGGAGCTGTTTTTT. Translation: CASSPGPRIHTGELFF.

This clonotype was observed at least ten times. CDR3 bases: TGTGCCAGCAGCCCAAGGGACCGGTACGAGCAGTACTTC. Encoded protein: CASSPRDRYEQYF. This chain joins TRBV7-9 and TRBJ2-7; D may be TRBD1 or TRBD2 (5 bases each). The CDR3 runs to 13 residues. V dropped 5 bases and J dropped 4 bases, with 12 bases sitting between them. The germline V gene encodes CDR1 SEHNR and CDR2 FQNEAQ (reference sequence).

This clonotype was recorded many times. The CDR3 DNA is TGCGCCAGCAGCTTGAGGGGGCCTGCAGATACGCAGTATTTT. Encoded protein: CASSLRGPADTQYF. This rearrangement joins TRBV5-1 to TRBJ2-3; TRBD1 agrees at 7 bases. This CDR3 comprises 14 residues. From germline, CDR1 is SGHRS and CDR2 YFSETQ. V was clipped by 1 base and J by 4 bases; unmatched bases: 3.

This clonotype was counted many times. The chain uses TRBV27 and TRBJ2-7; 7 nucleotides match TRBD1. The CDR3 spans 14 residues. J lost 5 bases, V lost 0 bases, and 4 bases had no gene match. Per the germline V gene, CDR1 is MNHEY and CDR2 is SMNVEV (reference sequence). CDR3 nucleotide sequence: TGTGCCAGCAGTTTATCGTACAGGGGCCACGAGCAGTACTTC. Amino acids: CASSLSYRGHEQYF.

The table lists this clonotype with many counts. One end of the junction does not line up with germline, which may come from a read error. The chain joins TRBV29-1 to TRBJ2-5, with D perhaps TRBD1 (6 bases). Germline V lookup: CDR1 SQVTM, CDR2 ANQGSEA. The CDR3 extends over 11 amino acids. CDR3 coding DNA: TGCAGCGTTGACCCCGTTCCGGGACAACTCTTC. Translation: CSVDPVPGQLF.